These 20 T cell receptor beta chains were all obtained from the same sample, sequenced in a study of shared clonotypes between healthy human individuals. TCRdb's copy holds only in-frame clones and misses some; the assay was immunoSEQ multiplex PCR. The data contain 800,000 to 1,200,000 clones, about 80% of them singletons. What was sequenced was memory CD4+ T cells from PBMCs. Noted subset: CD45RA-negative fraction. These receptors were obtained from a man in his late teens or twenties in good health. Some clones in this sample may be carry-over from other donors' samples.

This clone has only a few counts. The chain employs TRBV2 and TRBJ1-1; a weak D match, TRBD1 (6 bases). Looked up from germline, CDR1 is SNHLY and CDR2 is FYNNEI. The CDR3 covers 14 residues. The V end was cut by 7 bases, the J end by 4 bases, with 16 bases between. CDR3 protein: CASMQGTMSTEAFF. CDR3 sequence (DNA): TGTGCCAGCATGCAGGGGACCATGAGCACTGAAGCTTTCTTT.

The genes are TRBV9 and TRBJ2-7, with TRBD2 identical over 7 bases. Trimming cost V 3 bases and J 3 bases; bases outside gene matches: 6. This CDR3 has 14 amino acids. The germline gives CDR1 SGDLS, CDR2 YYNGEE. CDR3 amino acids: CASSDGLADYEQYF. The CDR3 coding sequence is TGTGCCAGCAGCGACGGGCTAGCGGACTACGAGCAGTACTTC.

This chain connects TRBV5-1 to TRBJ2-2; TRBD1 aligns across 7 bases. The CDR3 is 15 amino acids. V shed 4 bases and J 5 bases; nucleotides not matched to a gene: 8. Per germline, CDR1 SGHRS and CDR2 YFSETQ. CDR3 nucleotide sequence: TGCGCCAGCAGCGAAGCAGGGGGATCAACCGGGGAGCTGTTTTTT. The encoded protein is CASSEAGGSTGELFF.

V is TRBV11-2 and J is TRBJ2-5; the D gene is possibly TRBD1 (5 bases). CDR1 SGHAT and CDR2 FQNNGV come from the germline V gene. The CDR3 is made up of 12 amino acids. V lost 7 bases to trimming and J lost 0 bases, with 6 bases between them. CDR3 in amino acids: CASNRNQETQYF. The CDR3 DNA follows: TGTGCCAGCAACAGGAACCAAGAGACCCAGTACTTC.

The chain uses TRBV29-1 and TRBJ2-5, with 8 nucleotides matching TRBD2. The assigned J gene may be wrong: the sequence end matches TRBJ2-7 better. CDR1 is SQVTM, CDR2 ANQGSEA, per germline. This CDR3 region has 12 residues. DNA of the CDR3: TGCAGCGTTGGGCGGGGGGCCTACGAGCAGTACTTC. Protein: CSVGRGAYEQYF.

The genes are TRBV7-9 and TRBJ2-5, with D uncertain. The V and J ends lost 1 base and 4 bases respectively, with 10 bases between them. CDR3 length: 14 amino acids. The germline gives CDR1 SEHNR, CDR2 FQNEAQ (reference sequence). The CDR3, as DNA: TGTGCCAGCAGCTTAGGCGTCGTTGTAGAGACCCAGTACTTC. Translated, it gives CASSLGVVVETQYF.

This sequence joins TRBV6-1 and TRBJ1-2; 8 bases map to TRBD1. The V gene end was trimmed by 3 bases and the J gene end by 5 bases; junction bases not matched to a gene: 8. This CDR3 is built from 15 residues. The germline gives CDR1 MNHNS, CDR2 SASEGT. CDR3 coding DNA: TGTGCCAGCAGTGAGGTCAACAGGGGGGGTTATGGCTACACCTTC. Its translation is CASSEVNRGGYGYTF.

The rearrangement links TRBV2 to TRBJ1-2, with 8 nucleotides matching TRBD1. The V and J ends lost 4 bases and 6 bases, in that order; junction bases with no gene match: 4. The germline V gene encodes CDR1 SNHLY and CDR2 FYNNEI. This CDR3 comprises 13 residues. The CDR3 loop is CASSARQGNGYTF. CDR3 bases: TGTGCCAGCAGTGCTCGACAGGGGAATGGCTACACCTTC. Full variable domain (rest looked up from reference TRBV2 and TRBJ1-2): EPEVTQTPSHQVTQMGQEVILRCVPISNHLYFYWYRQILGQKVEFLVSFYNNEISEKSEIFDDQFSVERPDGSNFTLKIRSTKLEDSAMYFCASSARQGNGYTFGSGTRLTVV.

For this clone: Other DNA sequences in the same sample also yield this CDR3. V gene TRBV19 combines with J gene TRBJ2-3, with D possibly TRBD2 on 5 matching bases. Trimming pared 5 bases from V and 5 bases from J, leaving 5 bases between. CDR3 length: 11 amino acids. Germline V gene sequence: CDR1 LNHDA, CDR2 SQIVND (reference sequence). The CDR3 here is CASSRGDTQYF. As DNA, the CDR3 is TGTGCCAGTAGTCGGGGAGATACGCAGTATTTT.

The V call is TRBV5-5, the J call TRBJ2-1, with D maybe TRBD1 (6 bases). V gave up 2 bases and J gave up 2 bases, with 11 bases separating them. Germline V gene sequence: CDR1 SGHKS, CDR2 YYEKEE (reference sequence). CDR3 length: 15 residues. CDR3 nucleotides: TGTGCCAGCAGCTTTACAGGGCTGGCCTACAATGAGCAGTTCTTC. This sequence encodes CASSFTGLAYNEQFF.

On this clone: The identical CDR3 is also encoded by other nucleotide sequences in the sample. This rearrangement joins TRBV5-1 to TRBJ2-2; unclear D gene. CDR1 SGHRS and CDR2 YFSETQ come from the germline V gene. The V end was cut by 4 bases, the J end by 4 bases, with 8 bases between. The CDR3 is made up of 13 amino acids. CDR3: CASSLLGTGELFF. The CDR3 bases are TGCGCCAGCAGCCTACTCGGCACCGGGGAGCTGTTTTTT.

This chain links TRBV5-4 with TRBJ2-3; 13 nucleotides line up with TRBD2. The CDR3 runs 14 residues. CDR1 and CDR2 from the germline V gene are SGHNT and YYREEE (reference sequence). J gave up 6 bases and V 9 bases, and 7 bases lay outside the gene matches. CDR3 sequence: CATTRTSGSDTQYF. The CDR3 DNA reads as TGTGCCACTACCAGGACTAGCGGGAGTGATACGCAGTATTTT.

The chain couples TRBV5-8 to TRBJ1-3; D might be TRBD1 (5 bases). CDR1 and CDR2 (germline): SGHTS, YDEGEE. Trimming took 1 base from V and 0 from J, leaving 8 bases between them. The CDR3 runs 15 residues. The CDR3 region has the DNA TGTGCCAGCAGCTTGAGCCAGGGCTCTGGAAACACCATATATTTT. Protein sequence: CASSLSQGSGNTIYF.

This clone was counted once. This chain joins TRBV7-6 and TRBJ2-2, with TRBD2 matching over 10 bases. J lost 0 bases, V lost 1 base, and 5 bases had no gene match. CDR1 and CDR2 from the germline V gene are SGHVS and FNYEAQ. The CDR3 sequence is 18 residues long. CDR3 protein: CASSLVSSGRPNTGELFF. The CDR3 nucleotides are TGTGCCAGCAGCTTAGTATCTAGCGGGAGACCGAACACCGGGGAGCTGTTTTTT. The complete variable domain, with remaining parts taken from reference TRBV7-6 and TRBJ2-2, reads GAGVSQSPRYKVTKRGQDVALRCDPISGHVSLYWYRQALGQGPEFLTYFNYEAQQDKSGLPNDRFSAERPEGSISTLTIQRTEQRDSAMYRCASSLVSSGRPNTGELFFGEGSRLTVL.

V gene TRBV27 combines with J gene TRBJ1-2, with a possible D match to TRBD1 (5 bases). Trimming shortened V by 5 bases and J by 1 base, and 11 bases separated the two germline ends. In germline, CDR1 is MNHEY, CDR2 SMNVEV (reference sequence). The length of the CDR3 is 14 residues. CDR3 coding DNA: TGTGCCAGCAGTCCGAGGGGTGGTAACTATGGCTACACCTTC. Translation gives CASSPRGGNYGYTF.

The V call is TRBV5-1, the J call TRBJ2-7; 7 bases map to TRBD2. Germline V gene lookup returns CDR1 SGHRS and CDR2 YFSETQ. The V segment lost 0 bases and the J segment 2 bases; nucleotides outside the gene matches: 8. This CDR3 is 16 amino acids long. This CDR3 is CASSLGPAGSAYEQYF. CDR3 nucleotide sequence: TGCGCCAGCAGCTTGGGGCCAGCGGGGAGCGCCTACGAGCAGTACTTC.

The chain couples TRBV19 to TRBJ2-7, with 14 bases lining up with TRBD2. Unmatched junction bases numbered 6, after V lost 5 bases and J lost 3 bases. This CDR3 comprises 16 residues. Looked up from germline, CDR1 is LNHDA and CDR2 is SQIVND (reference sequence). The CDR3 spells CASSATGTSGSYEQYF. CDR3 bases: TGTGCCAGTAGTGCGACCGGGACTAGCGGGAGCTACGAGCAGTACTTC.

The chain couples TRBV7-3 to TRBJ1-1; D unclear. Germline lookup yields CDR1 SGHTA and CDR2 FQGTGA. The CDR3 consists of 14 residues. V lost 4 bases and J 1 base, leaving 10 bases between the germline ends. Here the CDR3 DNA reads TGTGCCAGCAGCTCCGCCGGGTCGAACACTGAAGCTTTCTTT. It translates to CASSSAGSNTEAFF.

This clone was found a few times. V gene TRBV5-4 combines with J gene TRBJ1-3, with 7 positions matching TRBD1. V shed 4 bases and J 4 bases; nucleotides not matched to a gene: 5. There are 14 residues in the CDR3. Germline-derived CDR1 and CDR2 are SGHNT and YYREEE (reference sequence). The CDR3 sequence: CASSEGGFGNTIYF. The CDR3 DNA is TGTGCCAGCAGCGAAGGGGGCTTCGGAAACACCATATATTTT.

The chain combines TRBV5-1 with TRBJ2-1; 8 positions agree with TRBD1. The CDR3 length is 15 residues. V shed 4 bases and J 2 bases; nucleotides not matched to a gene: 5. The germline V gene encodes CDR1 SGHRS and CDR2 YFSETQ. Written as DNA, the CDR3 is TGCGCCAGCAGCGTGAACAGGGGGGCCTACAATGAGCAGTTCTTC. Protein: CASSVNRGAYNEQFF. The full variable domain, with the rest looked up from reference TRBV5-1 and TRBJ2-1, is KAGVTQTPRYLIKTRGQQVTLSCSPISGHRSVSWYQQTPGQGLQFLFEYFSETQRNKGNFPGRFSGRQFSNSRSEMNVSTLELGDSALYLCASSVNRGAYNEQFFGPGTRLTVL.